Shown below are 10 T cell receptor beta chains from a single sample sequenced in a study of shared clonotypes between healthy human individuals (dated by TCRdb to 2020 to 2021). The receptor library was made with the immunoSEQ multiplex PCR assay. TCRdb retrieved this table from immuneACCESS and kept in-frame rearrangements only. Not all clones are present; in checked studies, unresolved V genes account for under half, and no reason is known for the remainder. The sample table contains around 2,000,000 clones; only one count was recorded for 90% to 95% of them. Together, the top ten hold around 0.13% of the sample. The sequencing sample was made of naive CD4+ T cells sorted from blood. This specimen's cell subset or site label, interpreted: CD45RA+ positively selected. The receptors originated from a man between 18 and 35 years old in good health.

The chain uses TRBV18 and TRBJ2-7; D perhaps matches TRBD1 (6 bases). V gave up 5 bases and J gave up 0 bases, with 17 bases separating them. Germline CDR1 reads KGHSH; CDR2 reads LQKENI. The CDR3 is 16 residues long. CDR3 amino acids: CASSNGNRASSYEQYF. Written as DNA, the CDR3 is TGTGCCAGCTCAAATGGTAACAGGGCGAGCTCCTACGAGCAGTACTTC.

This chain links TRBV30 with TRBJ1-6, with no clear D. The V and J ends lost 2 bases and 0 bases respectively, with 8 bases between them. The CDR3 is made up of 15 amino acids. Per the germline V gene, CDR1 is GTSNPN and CDR2 is SVGIG (reference sequence). CDR3: CAWSSLNSYNSPLHF. As DNA, the CDR3 is TGTGCCTGGAGTAGCCTTAACTCCTATAATTCACCCCTCCACTTT.

The J gene is TRBJ2-5, the V gene TRBV18, with TRBD2 matching 7 bases. Germline-derived CDR1 and CDR2 are KGHSH and LQKENI. The CDR3 consists of 14 residues. The J segment lost 0 bases and the V segment lost 3 bases, leaving 1 base of the junction unmatched. This chain's CDR3 is CASSPLADQETQYF. CDR3 in DNA: TGTGCCAGCTCACCCCTAGCGGACCAAGAGACCCAGTACTTC.

This rearrangement joins TRBV4-1 to TRBJ1-5; D might be TRBD1 (5 bases). The ends were cut back, 4 bases at V and 3 bases at J, with 13 bases in the middle. The CDR3 is made up of 15 amino acids. CDR1 and CDR2 from the germline V gene are MGHRA and YSYEKL. The CDR3 region has the DNA TGCGCCAGCAGCCGGGAGGGGCAGAACAATCAGCCCCAGCATTTT. Its translation is CASSREGQNNQPQHF.

To note about this clone: Additional DNA sequences in this sample encode the identical CDR3. The rearrangement joins TRBV5-1 to TRBJ2-5, with D perhaps given as TRBD1 or TRBD2 (5 bases each). CDR3 length: 13 amino acids. Germline V gene lookup returns CDR1 SGHRS and CDR2 YFSETQ. The V and J ends lost 8 bases and 2 bases respectively, with 13 bases between them. The CDR3 sequence is CASSGTGQETQYF. CDR3 DNA: TGCGCCAGTTCGGGGACCGGGCAAGAGACCCAGTACTTC. Full variable domain (missing parts from reference TRBV5-1 and TRBJ2-5): KAGVTQTPRYLIKTRGQQVTLSCSPISGHRSVSWYQQTPGQGLQFLFEYFSETQRNKGNFPGRFSGRQFSNSRSEMNVSTLELGDSALYLCASSGTGQETQYFGPGTRLLVL.

The sample holds one count of this clone. The chain has TRBV6-5 and TRBJ2-3, with TRBD2 identical over 7 bases. V lost 10 bases to trimming and J lost 0 bases; unmatched junction nucleotides: 7. The length of the CDR3 is 14 residues. CDR1 is MNHEY, CDR2 SVGAGI, per germline. CDR3 sequence (DNA): TGTGCCACCTCAGTTAGCGGGAGCACAGATACGCAGTATTTT. Its translation is CATSVSGSTDTQYF.

On this clone itself: The sample contains more than one DNA sequence encoding this CDR3. CDR3 nucleotide sequence: TGTGCCAGCAGCTTAGACAGCAATCAGCCCCAGCATTTT. It codes for CASSLDSNQPQHF. This chain connects TRBV7-9 to TRBJ1-5, with D hard to call. Germline V gene sequence: CDR1 SEHNR, CDR2 FQNEAQ (reference sequence). The CDR3 sequence is 13 residues long. V was cut by 1 base and J by 1 base, with 2 bases left in between.

V gene TRBV2 combines with J gene TRBJ1-2; no clear D. Trimming pared 4 bases from V and 8 bases from J, leaving 8 bases between. This CDR3 spans 11 amino acids. Per the germline V gene, CDR1 is SNHLY and CDR2 is FYNNEI. DNA for the CDR3: TGTGCCAGCAGTGCAGTGCTAGGCTACACCTTC. It yields the protein CASSAVLGYTF.

The gene calls are TRBV19 and TRBJ2-2; D possibly corresponds to TRBD1 (6 bases). The CDR3 covers 15 residues. CDR1 and CDR2 from the germline V gene are LNHDA and SQIVND (reference sequence). The germline V and J ends were trimmed by 3 bases and 4 bases, with 12 bases remaining between them. The CDR3 nucleotides are TGTGCCAGTAGTATTGGCCAGGGGTCCACCGGGGAGCTGTTTTTT. Its protein is CASSIGQGSTGELFF.

J is TRBJ1-1 and V is TRBV2; no clear D. CDR1 is SNHLY and CDR2 is FYNNEI in the germline V gene. Trimming removed 2 bases from V and 0 bases from J, with 4 bases in between. This CDR3 contains 13 residues. The CDR3 is CASSEPMNTEAFF. The CDR3 DNA is TGTGCCAGCAGTGAACCGATGAACACTGAAGCTTTCTTT.